These 26 T cell receptor beta chains originate from one sample sequenced in a study of T cell changes during pregnancy in multiple sclerosis. Profiled with immunoSEQ multiplex PCR; TCRdb holds only in-frame clones, not every one. This table has about 61,000 clones, about 88% appearing once. The specimen was peripheral blood, collected in the first trimester of pregnancy. The origin of the receptors is a female donor in good health, enrolled as a control in a pregnancy study.

This chain links TRBV7-6 with TRBJ2-3, with D perhaps matching TRBD2 (7 bases). Trimming took off 0 bases at V and 6 bases at J, with 13 bases between the two ends. This CDR3 is built from 15 residues. From germline, CDR1 is SGHVS and CDR2 FNYEAQ. The CDR3 loop is CASSLAGGRGDTQYF. The DNA for the CDR3 is TGTGCCAGCAGCTTAGCCGGGGGGCGCGGGGATACGCAGTATTTT.

V and J are TRBV4-3 and TRBJ1-2, with D perhaps matching TRBD1 (5 bases). Trimming cost V 4 bases and J 3 bases, with 15 bases left between them. The CDR3 contains 15 residues. CDR1 is LGHNA and CDR2 is YSLEER in the germline V gene. The CDR3: CASSPGGGRDYGYTF. The CDR3 coding sequence is TGCGCCAGCAGCCCCGGGGGGGGTCGGGACTATGGCTACACCTTC.

The chain is built from TRBV7-3 and TRBJ2-1, with 9 bases identical to TRBD2. Germline-derived CDR1 and CDR2 are SGHTA and FQGTGA. Germline trimming cut 4 bases from V and 6 bases from J; bases unmatched to any gene: 10. The CDR3 spans 16 residues. In nucleotides, the CDR3 is TGTGCCAGCAGCTCTTCAGCACGCGGGAGGGCCAATGAGCAGTTCTTC. Amino acid sequence: CASSSSARGRANEQFF.

The chain uses TRBV4-3 and TRBJ1-5, with D perhaps matching TRBD1 (5 bases). CDR3 length: 15 amino acids. The ends were cut back, 1 base at V and 3 bases at J, with 10 bases in the middle. The germline V gene encodes CDR1 LGHNA and CDR2 YSLEER. CDR3 in DNA: TGCGCCAGCAGCCAAGGGGGGAGGTACAATCAGCCCCAGCATTTT. Translating gives CASSQGGRYNQPQHF.

The rearrangement uses TRBV7-6 and TRBJ2-2; D may be TRBD1 (5 bases). The CDR3 loop spans 14 amino acids. Germline assignment: CDR1 SGHVS and CDR2 FNYEAQ. With 5 bases removed from V and 6 bases from J, the gap between germline ends came to 13 bases. The CDR3 DNA reads TGTGCCAGCAGCCCCCAAGGGGCTGCCGGGGAGCTGTTTTTT. This encodes CASSPQGAAGELFF.

The chain employs TRBV28 and TRBJ2-5; D possibly corresponds to TRBD2 (6 bases). The CDR3 is made up of 17 amino acids. Trimming took off 2 bases at V and 4 bases at J, with 20 bases between the two ends. From germline, CDR1 is MDHEN and CDR2 SYDVKM. CDR3 region: CASSLTRGQGGPETQYF. The CDR3 nucleotides are TGTGCCAGCAGTTTAACTCGCGGCCAGGGAGGCCCAGAGACCCAGTACTTC.

This chain connects TRBV5-1 to TRBJ1-2, with TRBD1 matching over 8 bases. Germline V lookup: CDR1 SGHRS, CDR2 YFSETQ. CDR3 length: 13 amino acids. The V gene end was trimmed by 4 bases and the J gene end by 7 bases; junction bases not matched to a gene: 6. CDR3 in amino acids: CASSTGGVAGYTF. CDR3 nucleotides: TGCGCCAGCAGCACAGGGGGAGTCGCTGGCTACACCTTC.

The CDR3 loop reads CASSPLGQTNTEAFF. The CDR3 nucleotides read TGTGCCAGCAGCCCACTCGGACAGACTAACACTGAAGCTTTCTTT. The rearrangement uses TRBV7-8 and TRBJ1-1, with D possibly TRBD1 on 6 matching bases. V was pared by 5 bases and J by 2 bases, with 15 bases between. The CDR3 extends over 15 amino acids. Germline V lookup: CDR1 SGHVS, CDR2 FQNEAQ.

The V call is TRBV7-9, the J call TRBJ1-2; TRBD1 agrees at 9 bases. Germline assignment: CDR1 SEHNR and CDR2 FQNEAQ (reference sequence). V dropped 4 bases and J dropped 3; count of bases not matched to a gene: 15. The CDR3 contains 18 residues. This CDR3 is CASSSLGTGSGDYYGYTF. The CDR3 nucleotides read TGTGCCAGCAGCTCCCTAGGGACAGGGAGCGGGGACTACTATGGCTACACCTTC.

Here the CDR3 reads CASRGDRNTEAFF. The CDR3 bases are TGTGCCAGCAGGGGGGACAGGAACACTGAAGCTTTCTTT. The V gene is TRBV2, the J gene TRBJ1-1; TRBD1 aligns across 7 bases. The germline gives CDR1 SNHLY, CDR2 FYNNEI. V dropped 6 bases and J dropped 1; count of bases not matched to a gene: 2. The CDR3 totals 13 residues. Filled out from reference TRBV2 and TRBJ1-1, the complete variable domain reads EPEVTQTPSHQVTQMGQEVILRCVPISNHLYFYWYRQILGQKVEFLVSFYNNEISEKSEIFDDQFSVERPDGSNFTLKIRSTKLEDSAMYFCASRGDRNTEAFFGQGTRLTVV.

The chain is built from TRBV7-9 and TRBJ1-1; D remains ambiguous. Germline V CDR1 and CDR2: SEHNR, FQNEAQ (reference sequence). V was pared by 3 bases and J by 4 bases, with 15 bases between. This CDR3 is built from 15 residues. The CDR3 region is CASSFNVGAGTEAFF. In nucleotides, the CDR3 is TGTGCCAGCAGCTTTAATGTGGGCGCGGGCACTGAAGCTTTCTTT.

The genes are TRBV6-6 and TRBJ1-6; D unclear. Germline V lookup: CDR1 MNHNY, CDR2 SVGAGI (reference sequence). The CDR3 totals 14 residues. Trimming cost V 8 bases and J 6 bases, with 14 bases left between them. In DNA form, the CDR3 reads TGTGCCAGCGAGGGCCCTGCACTTAATTCACCCCTCCACTTT. Its translation is CASEGPALNSPLHF.

V gene TRBV7-2 combines with J gene TRBJ2-3; D is uncertain. The CDR3 has 15 residues. Germline V gene lookup returns CDR1 SGHTA and CDR2 FQGNSA. With 0 bases removed from V and 6 bases from J, the gap between germline ends came to 13 bases. CDR3 coding DNA: TGTGCCAGCAGCTTAGCGGAGCTCTCTGGGGATACGCAGTATTTT. Protein sequence: CASSLAELSGDTQYF.

The chain is built from TRBV7-3 and TRBJ1-1, with a weak D call TRBD1 (6 bases). Trimming cost V 5 bases and J 6 bases, with 13 bases left between them. In germline, CDR1 is SGHTA, CDR2 FQGTGA. The CDR3 contains 13 residues. In DNA form, the CDR3 reads TGTGCCAGCAGCCCGGACAGAGGGGCTGAAGCTTTCTTT. Translated: CASSPDRGAEAFF.

This chain joins TRBV30 and TRBJ2-2; 7 nucleotides agree with TRBD1. Germline-derived CDR1 and CDR2 are GTSNPN and SVGIG (reference sequence). The CDR3 loop spans 15 amino acids. Losses at the gene ends were 6 bases for V and 4 bases for J; bases not matched to a gene: 11. The DNA of the CDR3 is TGTGCCTGCCCCCCAGGGGGTGGAGGCACCGGGGAGCTGTTTTTT. It codes for CACPPGGGGTGELFF. Filled out from reference TRBV30 and TRBJ2-2, the complete variable domain reads SQTIHQWPATLVQPVGSPLSLECTVEGTSNPNLYWYRQAAGRGLQLLFYSVGIGQISSEVPQNLSASRPQDRQFILSSKKLLLSDSGFYLCACPPGGGGTGELFFGEGSRLTVL.

The rearrangement uses TRBV19 and TRBJ2-1; D is uncertain. The CDR3 is made up of 12 amino acids. Germline lookup yields CDR1 LNHDA and CDR2 SQIVND (reference sequence). The V and J ends lost 9 bases and 7 bases respectively, with 13 bases between them. CDR3 region: CASARVGNEQFF. The CDR3 DNA is TGTGCCAGCGCTCGGGTAGGAAATGAGCAGTTCTTC.

This clone has only a few counts. The chain links TRBV27 to TRBJ2-1; 10 nucleotides match TRBD1. Germline lookup yields CDR1 MNHEY and CDR2 SMNVEV (reference sequence). The CDR3 has 16 residues. V lost 6 bases to trimming and J lost 8 bases; unmatched junction nucleotides: 13. The CDR3 sequence is CASSSGWGQGSHEQFF. The CDR3, as DNA: TGTGCCAGCAGCAGTGGGTGGGGACAGGGGAGTCATGAGCAGTTCTTC.

V and J are TRBV7-3 and TRBJ2-1; 8 bases agree with TRBD2. Trimming cost V 4 bases and J 6 bases; bases outside gene matches: 14. This CDR3 has 17 residues. Per the germline V gene, CDR1 is SGHTA and CDR2 is FQGTGA. In DNA, the CDR3 is TGTGCCAGCAGCTCCTACCCACTAGCGGCGTTTCCCAATGAGCAGTTCTTC. Amino acids: CASSSYPLAAFPNEQFF.

The chain links TRBV4-2 to TRBJ2-5; D perhaps matches TRBD2 (6 bases). CDR1 is LGHNA and CDR2 is YNFKEQ in the germline V gene. The CDR3 sequence is 16 residues long. Trimming took off 3 bases at V and 3 bases at J, with 17 bases between the two ends. This CDR3 reads CASSQVSGGSEETQYF. The CDR3 DNA sequence: TGTGCCAGCAGCCAGGTTAGCGGAGGGTCCGAAGAGACCCAGTACTTC.

This chain links TRBV7-9 with TRBJ1-6; perhaps TRBD1 as D (6 bases). Germline assignment: CDR1 SEHNR and CDR2 FQNEAQ (reference sequence). The length of the CDR3 is 16 residues. V lost 4 bases and J 0 bases, leaving 10 bases between the germline ends. The chain's CDR3 is CASSSGQSSYNSPLHF. The CDR3 bases are TGTGCCAGCAGCTCCGGACAGTCCTCCTATAATTCACCCCTCCACTTT.

V and J are TRBV29-1 and TRBJ1-1; D possibly corresponds to TRBD1 (5 bases). The CDR3 runs 14 residues. Trimming left V 7 bases short and J 6 bases short, with 21 bases between. Germline assignment: CDR1 SQVTM and CDR2 ANQGSEA. The CDR3 coding sequence is TGCAGCGCTGCTTCACAGGCGGCGAGCGCTGAAGCTTTCTTT. Residues: CSAASQAASAEAFF. The whole variable domain, remainder taken from reference TRBV29-1 and TRBJ1-1, is SAVISQKPSRDICQRGTSLTIQCQVDSQVTMMFWYRQQPGQSLTLIATANQGSEATYESGFVIDKFPISRPNLTFSTLTVSNMSPEDSSIYLCSAASQAASAEAFFGQGTRLTVV.

J is TRBJ1-5 and V is TRBV7-2; 8 nucleotides agree with TRBD1. The CDR3 runs 13 residues. The germline CDR1 and CDR2 sequences are SGHTA and FQGNSA. The trim removed 6 bases at V and 7 bases at J, leaving 5 bases unmatched. The CDR3 loop reads CASSSDRAQPQHF. In DNA form, the CDR3 reads TGTGCCAGCAGTTCGGACAGGGCGCAGCCCCAGCATTTT.

As regards this clone: The junction differs from germline at one of its ends, possibly a read error. The chain recombines TRBV2 with TRBJ1-6; D unresolved. Germline V lookup: CDR1 SNHLY, CDR2 FYNNEI. The CDR3 has 14 amino acids. The chain's CDR3 is CASMSSSYNSPLHF. The CDR3 bases are TGTGCTAGCATGTCGAGCTCCTATAATTCACCCCTCCACTTT. The variable domain in full, completed from reference TRBV2 and TRBJ1-6, reads EPEVTQTPSHQVTQMGQEVILRCVPISNHLYFYWYRQILGQKVEFLVSFYNNEISEKSEIFDDQFSVERPDGSNFTLKIRSTKLEDSAMYFCASMSSSYNSPLHFGNGTRLTVT.

The sample holds one count of this clone. The genes are TRBV7-9 and TRBJ1-1; perhaps TRBD1 as D (5 bases). The germline CDR1 and CDR2 sequences are SEHNR and FQNEAQ (reference sequence). V shed 5 bases and J shed 2 bases, with 12 bases lying between them. CDR3 length equals 14 residues. DNA for the CDR3: TGTGCCAGCAGCACAGGAAGGATTAACACTGAAGCTTTCTTT. Translation gives CASSTGRINTEAFF.

This sequence joins TRBV19 and TRBJ1-2; maybe TRBD1 (5 bases). The germline gives CDR1 LNHDA, CDR2 SQIVND (reference sequence). The CDR3 loop spans 12 amino acids. V lost 5 bases and J lost 7, with 11 bases in between. The CDR3 DNA follows: TGTGCCAGTAGTGCGCGGGACTTTGGCTACACCTTC. This codes for CASSARDFGYTF.

J is TRBJ2-2 and V is TRBV11-2; D is possibly TRBD2 (6 bases). This CDR3 has 15 residues. The V gene's germline CDR1 is SGHAT and CDR2 FQNNGV. Trimming pared 2 bases from V and 7 bases from J, leaving 14 bases between. The CDR3 sequence is CASSLTGTPDGELFF. The CDR3 DNA is TGTGCCAGCAGCTTAACCGGGACTCCTGACGGGGAGCTGTTTTTT.